A single sample is the source of the 15 T cell receptor beta chains below, sequenced in a study of shared clonotypes between healthy human individuals. The assay was immunoSEQ multiplex PCR, and TCRdb's table has in-frame clones only and misses some. The sample consists of approximately 2,000,000 clones, roughly 93% of them appearing once. Naive-designated CD8 cells lacked CD45RO, were positively enriched for CCR7, and omitted terminally differentiated effector memory CD45RA+ cells. The sequenced sample was naive CD8+ T cells from PBMCs. The receptors come from a man between 18 and 29 years old in good health. Some clones in this sample may be carry-over from other donors' samples.

This clone has only one observation. The chain is built from TRBV19 and TRBJ1-2; D is perhaps TRBD1 (5 bases). The ends were cut back, 3 bases at V and 8 bases at J, with 13 bases in the middle. Germline values: CDR1 LNHDA, CDR2 SQIVND (reference sequence). The CDR3 runs to 13 residues. This CDR3 is CASSMNRPAGYTF. CDR3 coding DNA: TGTGCCAGTAGTATGAACAGGCCGGCGGGCTACACCTTC.

This sequence joins TRBV10-1 and TRBJ2-7, with 8 positions matching TRBD1. The germline V gene encodes CDR1 WNHNN and CDR2 SYGVQD (reference sequence). The CDR3 extends over 15 amino acids. V was clipped by 5 bases and J by 2 bases; unmatched bases: 8. This chain's CDR3 is CASSKGQGDTYEQYF. The CDR3 nucleotides are TGCGCCAGCAGTAAAGGACAGGGTGACACCTACGAGCAGTACTTC.

V and J are TRBV11-2 and TRBJ2-3; the match to TRBD2 covers 8 bases. Trimming at V came to 2 bases and at J to 1 base, leaving 2 bases not matched to a gene. This CDR3 spans 15 amino acids. Germline loops: CDR1 SGHAT, CDR2 FQNNGV. This CDR3 is CASSLLTSGTDTQYF. CDR3 DNA sequence: TGTGCCAGCAGCTTATTGACTAGCGGCACAGATACGCAGTATTTT.

The V gene is TRBV27, the J gene TRBJ1-2, with a weak D call TRBD1 (5 bases). Germline CDR1 MNHEY, CDR2 SMNVEV (reference sequence). V shed 6 bases and J shed 7 bases, with 21 bases lying between them. The CDR3 contains 15 residues. The CDR3 loop is CASSPREGRGSGYTF. CDR3 nucleotides: TGTGCCAGCAGCCCCAGGGAGGGGAGAGGTAGTGGCTACACCTTC.

This chain uses TRBV12-2 with TRBJ2-7; the D call of TRBD1 is as the table states it, not checked on the DNA. TRBV12-2 is shown as a pseudogene. CDR3 length equals 14 residues. CDR3 sequence (DNA): TGTGCAAGTCGCTTAGAGGGACAGGGCTACGAGCAGTACTTC. It is translated as CASRLEGQGYEQYF.

A remark on this clone: The sample carries other DNA sequences with the same CDR3. The gene calls are TRBV4-3 and TRBJ2-7; 8 nucleotides align to TRBD1. Losses at the gene ends were 4 bases for V and 4 bases for J; bases not matched to a gene: 6. The CDR3 runs 14 residues. CDR1 is LGHNA and CDR2 is YSLEER in the germline V gene. The CDR3 DNA reads TGCGCCAGCAGCCCTGGGACAGGAGCATACGAGCAGTACTTC. This codes for CASSPGTGAYEQYF.

The chain couples TRBV6-1 to TRBJ2-2; 8 nucleotides align to TRBD1. CDR1 and CDR2 from the germline V gene are MNHNS and SASEGT. After removal of 0 bases from V and 5 bases from J, the junction contained 8 bases not matched to a gene. CDR3 length equals 17 residues. Here the CDR3 reads CASSEAMVDRGTGELFF. The CDR3 nucleotides read TGTGCCAGCAGTGAAGCGATGGTTGACAGGGGTACCGGGGAGCTGTTTTTT.

The CDR3 DNA follows: TGTGCCAGCAGGCGACAGGGGGGTAACTATGGCTACACCTTC. It specifies CASRRQGGNYGYTF. V and J are TRBV6-5 and TRBJ1-2; TRBD1 aligns across 9 bases. The CDR3 has 14 residues. Per the germline V gene, CDR1 is MNHEY and CDR2 is SVGAGI. Unmatched junction bases numbered 3, after V lost 6 bases and J lost 1 base.

In the case of this clone: At one end the junction does not follow the germline gene, possibly because of a read error. This chain uses TRBV6-5 with TRBJ1-1; D unresolved. The CDR3 is 12 residues long. In germline, CDR1 is MNHEY, CDR2 SVGAGI. CDR3 nucleotides: TGTGCCAGCAGTGACTCGCGGACGGCAGCTTTCTTT. Amino acid sequence: CASSDSRTAAFF.

The chain's CDR3 is CASSPSEGLEQYF. DNA of the CDR3: TGTGCCAGCAGCCCCTCTGAGGGGCTCGAGCAGTACTTC. This chain connects TRBV6-6 to TRBJ2-7; D may match TRBD1 or TRBD2 (5 bases each). This CDR3 has 13 amino acids. Germline assignment: CDR1 MNHNY and CDR2 SVGAGI (reference sequence). The germline V and J ends were trimmed by 6 bases and 6 bases, with 15 bases remaining between them.

The chain couples TRBV5-8 to TRBJ1-4; no clear D gene. V was cut by 0 bases and J by 3 bases, with 9 bases left in between. The germline gives CDR1 SGHTS, CDR2 YDEGEE. The CDR3 has 15 residues. The CDR3 bases are TGTGCCAGCAGCTTGGGATCTTCGTCTAATGAAAAACTGTTTTTT. Translation: CASSLGSSSNEKLFF.

As for this clone: Other DNA sequences in the sample encode the same CDR3. V is TRBV29-1 and J is TRBJ2-7; 7 bases agree with TRBD1. After removal of 5 bases from V and 2 bases from J, the junction contained 6 bases not matched to a gene. The CDR3 has 13 amino acids. Germline assignment: CDR1 SQVTM and CDR2 ANQGSEA. For the CDR3, the DNA is TGCAGCGTTATCGGGACAGCAACCTACGAGCAGTACTTC. The encoded protein is CSVIGTATYEQYF.

This chain joins TRBV5-8 and TRBJ1-2; D possibly corresponds to TRBD1 (5 bases). In germline, CDR1 is SGHTS, CDR2 YDEGEE. The ends were cut back, 5 bases at V and 1 base at J, with 9 bases in the middle. The CDR3 has 13 amino acids. The CDR3 loop reads CASRGRINYGYTF. The CDR3, as DNA: TGTGCCAGCAGGGGACGCATTAACTATGGCTACACCTTC.

The chain is built from TRBV7-6 and TRBJ2-7; 8 positions agree with TRBD2. The CDR3 sequence is 17 residues long. Looked up from germline, CDR1 is SGHVS and CDR2 is FNYEAQ. V dropped 0 bases and J dropped 4; count of bases not matched to a gene: 11. The CDR3 nucleotides are TGTGCCAGCAGCTTAGCGAGAAGTCGGGAGGGAGGGTACGAGCAGTACTTC. It yields the protein CASSLARSREGGYEQYF.

A word on this clone: In the same sample, other DNA sequences code for this CDR3. CDR3 loop: CASSVAGTLSYEQYF. The CDR3 DNA sequence: TGTGCCAGCAGCGTAGCCGGAACCCTTTCCTACGAGCAGTACTTC. This chain uses TRBV9 with TRBJ2-7; unclear D gene. Trimming took 0 bases from V and 1 from J, leaving 11 bases between them. Looked up from germline, CDR1 is SGDLS and CDR2 is YYNGEE. The length of the CDR3 is 15 residues.